Shown below are 25 T cell receptor beta chains from a single sample sequenced in a study of vaccination effects on CD4 cells after COVID-19. These receptors' targets are unknown. Expansion of antigen-specific CD4+ T cells with viral peptide pools was carried out by the ViraFEST assay before sequencing. With about 9 days of culture completed, CD4+ T cells were isolated. None of these healthy vaccinees had been infected with SARS-CoV-2 before vaccination. Only in-frame clones appear in the TCRdb table, and some are missing; sequencing was by immunoSEQ multiplex PCR. The sample has about 41,000 clones, around 68% seen once; the top ten hold 26%. Sequencing was performed on CD4+ T cells from PBMCs cultured with HCoV-OC43 spike peptides, taken before COVID-19 vaccination. The subset is: HCoV-OC43 spike overlapping peptide pool stimulation. These receptor sequences come from a human donor who received a COVID-19 vaccine.

The chain combines TRBV11-3 with TRBJ2-1; 14 nucleotides match TRBD2. CDR1 SGHNT and CDR2 YENEEA come from the germline V gene. This CDR3 has 16 amino acids. V gave up 2 bases and J gave up 9 bases; unmatched junction bases: 6. The chain's CDR3 is CASSLSGLAGGAEQFF. The CDR3 nucleotides read TGTGCCAGCAGCTTATCTGGACTAGCGGGAGGTGCTGAGCAGTTCTTC.

The sample holds a few counts of this clone. The V gene is TRBV28, the J gene TRBJ1-5; no clear D. Germline values: CDR1 MDHEN, CDR2 SYDVKM. This CDR3 spans 13 amino acids. V dropped 5 bases and J dropped 4 bases, with 9 bases sitting between them. The CDR3 bases are TGTGCCAGCAGTCCTACCCCGAATCAGCCCCAGCATTTT. This translates into CASSPTPNQPQHF.

This rearrangement joins TRBV20-1 to TRBJ1-2, with unresolved D. Between the trimmed V and J ends, which lost 6 bases and 2 bases, there was a span of 7 bases. Germline assignment: CDR1 DFQATT and CDR2 SNEGSKA (reference sequence). CDR3 size: 11 residues. The CDR3 DNA reads as TGCAGTGCCGGACTCAACTATGGCTACACCTTC. It encodes CSAGLNYGYTF.

This clone was found once. The chain employs TRBV5-4 and TRBJ1-5; the D gene is possibly TRBD1 (6 bases). The CDR3 contains 14 residues. Germline CDR1 SGHNT, CDR2 YYREEE (reference sequence). The V and J ends lost 1 base and 4 bases respectively, with 9 bases between them. Written as DNA, the CDR3 is TGTGCCAGCAGCTTGCCAGGGGCAAATCAGCCCCAGCATTTT. Translated: CASSLPGANQPQHF.

The gene calls are TRBV11-2 and TRBJ2-1; D could derive from TRBD1 or TRBD2 (7 bases each). Trimming stripped 0 bases from V and 9 bases from J, with 12 bases between. The CDR3 spans 14 residues. Looked up from germline, CDR1 is SGHAT and CDR2 is FQNNGV. The CDR3 loop reads CASSLEPRGGEQFF. The CDR3 nucleotides read TGTGCCAGCAGCTTAGAGCCCAGGGGGGGTGAGCAGTTCTTC. Using reference TRBV11-2 and TRBJ2-1 for the parts outside the CDR3, the full variable domain is EAGVAQSPRYKIIEKRQSVAFWCNPISGHATLYWYQQILGQGPKLLIQFQNNGVVDDSQLPKDRFSAERLKGVDSTLKIQPAKLEDSAVYLCASSLEPRGGEQFFGPGTRLTVL.

The rearrangement links TRBV18 to TRBJ1-5, with unresolved D. Germline CDR1 is KGHSH and CDR2 is LQKENI. This CDR3 is built from 15 residues. Deletions cut 0 bases from V and 6 bases from J, with 12 bases between. Here the CDR3 reads CASSPPSMAGQPQHF. In DNA form, the CDR3 reads TGTGCCAGCTCACCACCGAGCATGGCAGGTCAGCCCCAGCATTTT.

V is TRBV11-1 and J is TRBJ2-1; TRBD2 might be the D (6 bases). The germline V and J ends were trimmed by 5 bases and 13 bases, with 12 bases remaining between them. Germline values: CDR1 SGHAT, CDR2 FQDESV (reference sequence). This CDR3 has 11 amino acids. CDR3 amino acids: CASSQGLSQFF. The CDR3 bases are TGTGCCAGCAGCCAGGGACTCTCACAGTTCTTC.

V gene TRBV7-8 combines with J gene TRBJ2-1, with D unresolved. V was trimmed by 0 bases and J by 0 bases, leaving 9 bases between them. Germline V lookup: CDR1 SGHVS, CDR2 FQNEAQ. The CDR3 contains 16 residues. The CDR3 sequence is CASSLARTSSYNEQFF. The CDR3 DNA reads as TGTGCCAGCAGCTTAGCGAGGACGAGCTCCTACAATGAGCAGTTCTTC.

This sequence joins TRBV5-7 and TRBJ2-1, with 11 bases matching TRBD2. TRBV5-7 is filed as an ORF, its function uncertain. This CDR3 contains 15 residues. Unmatched junction bases numbered 4, after V lost 2 bases and J lost 6 bases. In DNA form, the CDR3 reads TGTGCCAGCAGCTTAGGGACTAGCGGTCCCAATGAGCAGTTCTTC. As protein: CASSLGTSGPNEQFF.

The rearrangement joins TRBV2 to TRBJ2-3; TRBD1 matches 10 bases. This CDR3 comprises 16 residues. The V gene end was trimmed by 4 bases and the J gene end by 4 bases; junction bases not matched to a gene: 8. CDR1 is SNHLY and CDR2 is FYNNEI in the germline V gene. The CDR3 bases are TGTGCCAGCAGTGGCCCTCCGGGACAGGGGCCAGATACGCAGTATTTT. Translated: CASSGPPGQGPDTQYF.

J is TRBJ1-5 and V is TRBV5-8, with a weak D call TRBD1 (6 bases). Germline lookup yields CDR1 SGHTS and CDR2 YDEGEE. The CDR3 has 16 amino acids. V dropped 4 bases and J dropped 1 base, with 15 bases sitting between them. The CDR3 DNA reads TGTGCCAGCAGCCCCAGACAGGTGGGGAGCAATCAGCCCCAGCATTTT. Encoded protein: CASSPRQVGSNQPQHF.

The chain employs TRBV6-5 and TRBJ1-1; no definite D call. The V end lost 7 bases, the J end lost 0 bases, and 3 bases lay between the germline ends. The germline CDR1 and CDR2 sequences are MNHEY and SVGAGI. The CDR3 runs to 11 residues. The CDR3 DNA is TGTGCCAGCAAGATGAACACTGAAGCTTTCTTT. This translates into CASKMNTEAFF.

This CDR3 is CASSPYRGSTYGYTF. CDR3 in DNA: TGTGCCAGCAGCCCCTACAGGGGGTCCACCTATGGCTACACCTTC. The V call is TRBV3-1 (or the pseudogene TRBV3-2), the J call TRBJ1-2; 8 bases line up with TRBD1. The CDR3 spans 15 residues. Trimming took 4 bases from V and 4 from J; bases not matched to a gene: 8. Per germline, CDR1 LGHDT and CDR2 YNNKEL (reference sequence).

The chain employs TRBV4-3 and TRBJ1-2; no clear D gene. The CDR3 runs to 17 residues. Germline assignment: CDR1 LGHNA and CDR2 YSLEER. The ends were cut back, 1 base at V and 2 bases at J, with 17 bases in the middle. CDR3 sequence reads: CASSQARAGGFNYGYTF. For the CDR3, the DNA is TGCGCCAGCAGCCAAGCCCGAGCGGGAGGGTTCAACTATGGCTACACCTTC.

CDR3 protein: CASSYSQQIYGYTF. The CDR3 nucleotides are TGTGCCAGCAGTTACTCCCAACAAATCTATGGCTACACCTTC. This chain joins TRBV6-6 and TRBJ1-2, with D uncertain. Germline values: CDR1 MNHNY, CDR2 SVGAGI (reference sequence). This CDR3 has 14 residues. Trimming removed 0 bases from V and 4 bases from J, with 9 bases in between.

This clone turned up a few times. The genes are TRBV2 and TRBJ1-2, with 8 bases fitting TRBD1. V lost 6 bases to trimming and J lost 8 bases; unmatched junction nucleotides: 8. The CDR3 runs 13 residues. Germline assignment: CDR1 SNHLY and CDR2 FYNNEI. CDR3 amino acids: CASRRTGQRGYTF. As DNA, the CDR3 is TGTGCCAGCAGACGGACAGGGCAGAGGGGCTACACCTTC.

The rearrangement links TRBV18 to TRBJ2-2; the D call may be TRBD1 or TRBD2 (5 bases each). V was shortened by 3 bases and J by 0 bases, with 11 bases between the two germline ends. In germline, CDR1 is KGHSH, CDR2 LQKENI. CDR3 length: 16 amino acids. CDR3 amino acids: CASSPFGGTNTGELFF. DNA of the CDR3: TGTGCCAGCTCACCGTTTGGGGGAACGAACACCGGGGAGCTGTTTTTT.

This chain uses TRBV19 with TRBJ1-5; D uncertain. Germline loops: CDR1 LNHDA, CDR2 SQIVND (reference sequence). The length of the CDR3 is 12 residues. Trimming removed 6 bases at V and 4 bases at J, with 7 bases between. The CDR3 is CASSLHNQPQHF. The CDR3 DNA follows: TGTGCCAGTAGCTTGCATAATCAGCCCCAGCATTTT.

The J gene is TRBJ2-1, the V gene TRBV29-1; TRBD2 matches at 13 bases. J gave up 9 bases and V 5 bases, and 1 base lay outside the gene matches. In germline, CDR1 is SQVTM, CDR2 ANQGSEA. The CDR3 runs to 12 residues. The CDR3 loop is CSVTSGRVEQFF. The DNA of the CDR3 is TGCAGCGTTACTAGCGGGAGGGTTGAGCAGTTCTTC.

This sequence joins TRBV19 and TRBJ1-6; weak D call: TRBD1 (5 bases). Trimming shortened V by 4 bases and J by 10 bases, and 14 bases separated the two germline ends. Germline CDR1 LNHDA, CDR2 SQIVND (reference sequence). The CDR3 runs to 14 residues. CDR3 DNA: TGTGCCAGTAGTAACCAGGGCGAGAGCTCACCCCTCCACTTT. Its translation: CASSNQGESSPLHF.

This sequence joins TRBV11-3 and TRBJ1-1, with D unresolved. The CDR3 contains 13 residues. Trimming stripped 5 bases from V and 5 bases from J, with 12 bases between. The germline V gene has CDR1 SGHNT and CDR2 YENEEA. The CDR3 protein is CASSKNIETEAFF. CDR3 DNA sequence: TGTGCCAGCAGCAAAAATATTGAGACTGAAGCTTTCTTT.

This rearrangement joins TRBV3-1 (or the pseudogene TRBV3-2) to TRBJ2-1; 7 bases map to TRBD2. V lost 4 bases to trimming and J lost 5 bases; unmatched junction nucleotides: 8. CDR1 and CDR2 (germline): LGHDT, YNNKEL (reference sequence). This CDR3 spans 15 amino acids. CDR3 nucleotides: TGTGCCAGCAGCCTAAACGGGAGGAGAAACAATGAGCAGTTCTTC. Translation gives CASSLNGRRNNEQFF.

The chain links TRBV6-1 to TRBJ1-4; 7 bases fit TRBD1. Germline assignment: CDR1 MNHNS and CDR2 SASEGT. The CDR3 has 15 amino acids. V trimming: 5 bases; J trimming: 8 bases; junction bases outside the gene matches: 11. The CDR3 bases are TGTGCCAGCAGTACAACTCCGGGACAGTTCGAAAAACTGTTTTTT. This sequence encodes CASSTTPGQFEKLFF.

The chain is built from TRBV12-3 or TRBV12-4 and TRBJ1-5; no clear D gene. The length of the CDR3 is 13 residues. Trimming removed 3 bases from V and 0 bases from J, with 3 bases in between. As DNA, the CDR3 is TGTGCCAGCAGTTTCTATAGCAATCAGCCCCAGCATTTT. This gives the protein CASSFYSNQPQHF.

The table lists this clone with a count of one. This chain uses TRBV6-4 with TRBJ1-2, with a possible D match to TRBD1 (6 bases). CDR1 and CDR2 (germline): MRHNA, SNTAGT. CDR3 length: 13 amino acids. V lost 8 bases and J lost 8, with 18 bases in between. This CDR3 reads CASSGGGRSGYTF. CDR3 in DNA: TGTGCCAGCTCCGGGGGGGGCCGATCGGGCTACACCTTC.